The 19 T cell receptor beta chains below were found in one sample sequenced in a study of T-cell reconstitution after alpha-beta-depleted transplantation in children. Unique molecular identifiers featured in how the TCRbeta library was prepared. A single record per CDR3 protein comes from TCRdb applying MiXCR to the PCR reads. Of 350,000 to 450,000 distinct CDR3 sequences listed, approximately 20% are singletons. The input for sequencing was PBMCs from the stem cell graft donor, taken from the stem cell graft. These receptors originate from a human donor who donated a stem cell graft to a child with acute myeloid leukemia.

CDR3 nucleotide sequence: TGTGCCAGCAGTCCAAGCGGGATGTATCCATACGAGCAGTACTTC. Its protein product is CASSPSGMYPYEQYF. The gene calls are TRBV7-6 and TRBJ2-7; 7 bases are a match to TRBD2. The CDR3 runs 15 residues. V lost 6 bases, J lost 4 bases, and 12 bases stayed unmatched. CDR1 is SGHVS and CDR2 is FNYEAQ in the germline V gene.

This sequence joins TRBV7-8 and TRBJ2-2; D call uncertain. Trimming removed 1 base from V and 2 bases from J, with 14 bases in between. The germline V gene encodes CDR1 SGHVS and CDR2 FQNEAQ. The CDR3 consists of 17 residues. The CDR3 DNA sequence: TGTGCCAGCAGCTTAGTAGGGCACGCCTTTAACACCGGGGAGCTGTTTTTT. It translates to CASSLVGHAFNTGELFF. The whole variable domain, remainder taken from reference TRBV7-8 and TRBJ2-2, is GAGVSQSPRYKVAKRGQDVALRCDPISGHVSLFWYQQALGQGPEFLTYFQNEAQLDKSGLPSDRFFAERPEGSVSTLKIQRTQQEDSAVYLCASSLVGHAFNTGELFFGEGSRLTVL.

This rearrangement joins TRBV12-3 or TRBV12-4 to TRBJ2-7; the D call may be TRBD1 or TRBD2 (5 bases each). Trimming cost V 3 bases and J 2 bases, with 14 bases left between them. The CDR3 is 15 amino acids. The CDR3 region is CASSFGGRSPYEQYF. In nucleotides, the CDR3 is TGTGCCAGCAGTTTTGGGGGACGGTCCCCCTACGAGCAGTACTTC.

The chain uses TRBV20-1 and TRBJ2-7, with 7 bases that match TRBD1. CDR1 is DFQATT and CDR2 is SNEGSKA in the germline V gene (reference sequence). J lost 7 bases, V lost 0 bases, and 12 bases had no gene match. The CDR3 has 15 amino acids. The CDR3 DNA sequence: TGCAGTGCTAGAGATTTCCGGGACAGCTCAGGAGAGCAGTACTTC. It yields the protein CSARDFRDSSGEQYF.

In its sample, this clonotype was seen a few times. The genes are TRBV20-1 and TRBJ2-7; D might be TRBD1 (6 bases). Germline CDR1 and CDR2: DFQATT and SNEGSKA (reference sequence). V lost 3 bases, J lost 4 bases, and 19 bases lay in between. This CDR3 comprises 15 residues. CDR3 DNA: TGCAGTGCTAGTAATCTAGGGGCAGGGGAGTACGAGCAGTACTTC. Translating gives CSASNLGAGEYEQYF.

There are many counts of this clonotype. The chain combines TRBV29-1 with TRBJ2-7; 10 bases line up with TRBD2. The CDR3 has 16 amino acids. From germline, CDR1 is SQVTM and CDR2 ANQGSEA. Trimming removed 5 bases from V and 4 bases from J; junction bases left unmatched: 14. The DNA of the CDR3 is TGCAGCGTTTCCAGAAGTCAACTAGCGGGGAGTTACGAGCAGTACTTC. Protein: CSVSRSQLAGSYEQYF.

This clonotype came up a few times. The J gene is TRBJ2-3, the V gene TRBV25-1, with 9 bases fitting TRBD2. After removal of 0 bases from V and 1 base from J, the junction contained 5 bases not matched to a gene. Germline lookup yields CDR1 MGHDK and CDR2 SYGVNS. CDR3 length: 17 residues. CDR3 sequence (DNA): TGTGCCAGCAGTGAATACCTAAAGCGGGAGGGCACAGATACGCAGTATTTT. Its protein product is CASSEYLKREGTDTQYF.

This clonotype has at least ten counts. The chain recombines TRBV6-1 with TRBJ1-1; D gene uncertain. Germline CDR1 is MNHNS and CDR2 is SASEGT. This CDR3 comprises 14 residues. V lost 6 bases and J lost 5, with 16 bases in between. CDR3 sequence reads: CASRATPEVTEAFF. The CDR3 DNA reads TGTGCCAGCAGGGCGACCCCGGAGGTTACTGAAGCTTTCTTT.

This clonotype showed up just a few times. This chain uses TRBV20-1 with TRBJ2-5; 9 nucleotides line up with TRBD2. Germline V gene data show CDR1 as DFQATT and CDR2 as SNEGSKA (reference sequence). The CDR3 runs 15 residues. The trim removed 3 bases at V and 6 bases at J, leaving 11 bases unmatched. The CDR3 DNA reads TGCAGTGCTAGCCGACTAGCGGTGGGGGGTAAGACCCAGTACTTC. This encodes CSASRLAVGGKTQYF.

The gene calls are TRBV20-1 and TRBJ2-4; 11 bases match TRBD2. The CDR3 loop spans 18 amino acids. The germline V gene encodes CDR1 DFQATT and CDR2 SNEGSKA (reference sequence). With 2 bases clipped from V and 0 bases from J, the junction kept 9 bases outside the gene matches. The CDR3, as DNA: TGCAGTGCTAGATTCCTAGCGGGAGGCCCACTAGCCAAAAACATTCAGTACTTC. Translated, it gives CSARFLAGGPLAKNIQYF.

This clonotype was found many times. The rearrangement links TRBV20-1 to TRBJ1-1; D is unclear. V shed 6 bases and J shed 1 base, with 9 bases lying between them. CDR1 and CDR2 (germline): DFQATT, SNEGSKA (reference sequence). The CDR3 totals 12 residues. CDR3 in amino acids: CSASHPNTEAFF. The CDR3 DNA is TGCAGTGCGAGCCATCCGAACACTGAAGCTTTCTTT.

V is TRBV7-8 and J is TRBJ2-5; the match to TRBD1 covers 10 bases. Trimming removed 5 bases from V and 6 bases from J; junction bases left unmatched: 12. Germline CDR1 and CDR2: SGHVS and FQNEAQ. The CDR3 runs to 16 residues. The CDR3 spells CASSASRDRGSQTQYF. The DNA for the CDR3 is TGTGCCAGCAGCGCCTCCCGGGACAGGGGATCGCAGACCCAGTACTTC.

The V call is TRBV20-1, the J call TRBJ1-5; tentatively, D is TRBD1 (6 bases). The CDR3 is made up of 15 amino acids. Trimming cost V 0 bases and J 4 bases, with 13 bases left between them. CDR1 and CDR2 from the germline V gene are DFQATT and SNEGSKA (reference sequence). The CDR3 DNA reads TGCAGTGCTAGAGACCCCCGGACAGCAAATCAGCCCCAGCATTTT. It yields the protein CSARDPRTANQPQHF.

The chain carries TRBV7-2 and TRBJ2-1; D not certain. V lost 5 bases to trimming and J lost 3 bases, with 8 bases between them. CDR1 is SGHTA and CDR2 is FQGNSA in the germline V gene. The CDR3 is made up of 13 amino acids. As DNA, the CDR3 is TGTGCCAGCAGCCCCCCAATCTACAATGAGCAGTTCTTC. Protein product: CASSPPIYNEQFF. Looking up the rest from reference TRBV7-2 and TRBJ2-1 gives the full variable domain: GAGVSQSPSNKVTEKGKDVELRCDPISGHTALYWYRQSLGQGLEFLIYFQGNSAPDKSGLPSDRFSAERTGGSVSTLTIQRTQQEDSAVYLCASSPPIYNEQFFGPGTRLTVL.

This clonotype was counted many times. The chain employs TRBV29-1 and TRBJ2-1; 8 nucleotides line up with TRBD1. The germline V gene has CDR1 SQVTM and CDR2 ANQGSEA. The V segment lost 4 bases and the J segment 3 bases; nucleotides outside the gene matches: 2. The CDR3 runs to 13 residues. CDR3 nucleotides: TGCAGCGTTGCCAGGGGGCTCTACAATGAGCAGTTCTTC. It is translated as CSVARGLYNEQFF.

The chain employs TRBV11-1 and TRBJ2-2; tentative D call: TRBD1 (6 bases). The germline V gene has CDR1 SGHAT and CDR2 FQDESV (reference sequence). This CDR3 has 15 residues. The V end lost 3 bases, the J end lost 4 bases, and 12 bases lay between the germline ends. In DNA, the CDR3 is TGTGCCAGCAGCTTCCCTAACAGGGCCACCGGGGAGCTGTTTTTT. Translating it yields CASSFPNRATGELFF.

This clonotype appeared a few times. CDR3: CATRGGARTGELFF. In DNA, the CDR3 is TGTGCCACCAGGGGAGGGGCCCGCACCGGGGAGCTGTTTTTT. The chain uses TRBV12-3 or TRBV12-4 and TRBJ2-2, with D perhaps matching TRBD2 (7 bases). Trimming removed 10 bases at V and 4 bases at J, with 16 bases between. CDR3 length equals 14 residues.

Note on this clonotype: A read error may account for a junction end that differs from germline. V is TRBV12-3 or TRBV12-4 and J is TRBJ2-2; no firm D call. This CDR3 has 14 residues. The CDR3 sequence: CASRLDNLRGELFF. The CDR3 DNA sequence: TGTGCCAGCAGATTAGACAACCTGCGCGGGGAGCTGTTTTTT.

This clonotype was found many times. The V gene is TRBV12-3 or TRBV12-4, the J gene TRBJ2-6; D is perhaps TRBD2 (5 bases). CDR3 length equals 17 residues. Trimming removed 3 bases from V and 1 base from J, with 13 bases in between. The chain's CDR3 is CASSLRASLSGANVLTF. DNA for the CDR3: TGTGCCAGCAGTTTGAGGGCATCCCTATCTGGGGCCAACGTCCTGACTTTC.